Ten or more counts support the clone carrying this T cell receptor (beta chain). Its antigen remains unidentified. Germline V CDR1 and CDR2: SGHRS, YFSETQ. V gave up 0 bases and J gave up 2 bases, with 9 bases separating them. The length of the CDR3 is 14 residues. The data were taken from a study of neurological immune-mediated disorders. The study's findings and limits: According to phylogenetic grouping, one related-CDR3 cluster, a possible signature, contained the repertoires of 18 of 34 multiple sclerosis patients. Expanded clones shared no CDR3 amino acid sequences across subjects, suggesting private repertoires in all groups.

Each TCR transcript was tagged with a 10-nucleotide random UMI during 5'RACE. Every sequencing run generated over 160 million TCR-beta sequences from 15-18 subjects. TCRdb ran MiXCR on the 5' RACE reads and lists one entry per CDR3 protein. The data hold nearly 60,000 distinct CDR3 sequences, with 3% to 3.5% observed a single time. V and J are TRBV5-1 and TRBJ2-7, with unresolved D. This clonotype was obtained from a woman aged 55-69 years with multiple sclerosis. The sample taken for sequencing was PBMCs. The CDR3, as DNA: TGCGCCAGCAGCTTGGAAAGGACCACCTACGAGCAGTACTTC. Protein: CASSLERTTYEQYF. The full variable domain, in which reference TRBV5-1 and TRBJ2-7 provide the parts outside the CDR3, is KAGVTQTPRYLIKTRGQQVTLSCSPISGHRSVSWYQQTPGQGLQFLFEYFSETQRNKGNFPGRFSGRQFSNSRSEMNVSTLELGDSALYLCASSLERTTYEQYFGPGTRLTVT.